What follows are 12 T cell receptor beta chains derived from one specimen sequenced in a study of T cell changes during pregnancy in multiple sclerosis. The repertoire was sequenced with immunoSEQ multiplex PCR; TCRdb's copy has only in-frame clones and lacks some. This sample carries around 49,000 clones, 90% of them seen once, and the ten largest clones take under 6.5%. This material consisted of peripheral blood, taken after pregnancy. These receptors were collected from a female donor in good health, enrolled as a control in a pregnancy study.

The V and J genes are TRBV7-2 and TRBJ1-1, with 8 positions matching TRBD1. The CDR3 is 13 residues long. Germline CDR1 is SGHTA and CDR2 is FQGNSA. Losses at the gene ends were 4 bases for V and 7 bases for J; bases not matched to a gene: 5. CDR3: CASSYGQGIEAFF. In DNA form, the CDR3 reads TGTGCCAGCAGCTACGGACAGGGAATTGAAGCTTTCTTT. The variable domain in full, with the rest retrieved from reference TRBV7-2 and TRBJ1-1, is GAGVSQSPSNKVTEKGKDVELRCDPISGHTALYWYRQSLGQGLEFLIYFQGNSAPDKSGLPSDRFSAERTGGSVSTLTIQRTQQEDSAVYLCASSYGQGIEAFFGQGTRLTVV.

This chain uses TRBV18 with TRBJ1-1; D remains unclear. V was shortened by 4 bases and J by 0 bases, with 9 bases between the two germline ends. The CDR3 loop spans 14 amino acids. Germline V gene lookup returns CDR1 KGHSH and CDR2 LQKENI. For the CDR3, the DNA is TGTGCCAGCTCACTTACACGATTGAACACTGAAGCTTTCTTT. Residues: CASSLTRLNTEAFF.

CDR3 sequence (DNA): TGTGCCACCAGCAGTAGGACAGGGTCAGTGGACGAGCAGTACTTC. Protein product: CATSSRTGSVDEQYF. V is TRBV15 and J is TRBJ2-7; TRBD1 matches at 8 bases. There are 15 residues in the CDR3. The germline CDR1 and CDR2 sequences are LNHNV and YYDKDF (reference sequence). The trim removed 3 bases at V and 5 bases at J, leaving 9 bases unmatched.

The V and J genes are TRBV9 and TRBJ2-7; TRBD1 matches 8 bases. The CDR3 length is 14 residues. Trimming cost V 4 bases and J 3 bases; bases outside gene matches: 6. The germline gives CDR1 SGDLS, CDR2 YYNGEE. The CDR3 here is CASSSPGQDYEQYF. CDR3 in DNA: TGTGCCAGCAGCTCTCCGGGACAGGACTACGAGCAGTACTTC.

This chain uses TRBV7-6 with TRBJ2-7, with TRBD1 matching over 12 bases. Germline V gene sequence: CDR1 SGHVS, CDR2 FNYEAQ. J lost 6 bases, V lost 5 bases, and 5 bases had no gene match. This CDR3 contains 14 residues. The CDR3 bases are TGTGCCAGCAGCGGGGGGACAGGGGGCTTCGAGCAGTACTTC. Amino acid sequence: CASSGGTGGFEQYF.

The chain combines TRBV30 with TRBJ1-5; maybe TRBD1 (6 bases). The germline V gene encodes CDR1 GTSNPN and CDR2 SVGIG (reference sequence). V lost 5 bases to trimming and J lost 3 bases, with 11 bases between them. CDR3 length: 13 amino acids. The CDR3 protein is CAWGGADNQPQHF. CDR3 DNA sequence: TGTGCCTGGGGGGGGGCAGACAATCAGCCCCAGCATTTT.

The chain uses TRBV7-3 and TRBJ2-7; TRBD1 is a possible D gene (6 bases). The ends were cut back, 5 bases at V and 6 bases at J, with 14 bases in the middle. CDR1 and CDR2 from the germline V gene are SGHTA and FQGTGA. The CDR3 is made up of 13 amino acids. The CDR3 DNA sequence: TGTGCCAGCAGCGTCGCTACAGGGCTCGAGCAGTACTTC. It specifies CASSVATGLEQYF.

The chain combines TRBV2 with TRBJ1-2; D is perhaps TRBD1 (5 bases). The CDR3 covers 12 residues. CDR1 and CDR2 (germline): SNHLY, FYNNEI. Trimming stripped 3 bases from V and 7 bases from J, with 9 bases between. CDR3 DNA: TGTGCCAGCAGTGATGGGGGAGGTGGCTACACCTTC. Amino acid sequence: CASSDGGGGYTF.

Concerning this clone itself: The junction shows a germline mismatch at one end, possibly a read error. This sequence joins TRBV7-2 and TRBJ1-5, with D maybe TRBD1 (5 bases). CDR1 is SGHTA and CDR2 is FQGNSA in the germline V gene. CDR3 length: 12 amino acids. The CDR3 DNA reads TGTGCCAGCAGCTTAGGGTTGGGGCCCCTGGATTTT. Protein sequence: CASSLGLGPLDF.

The gene calls are TRBV6-4 and TRBJ2-2; D remains unclear. Germline lookup yields CDR1 MRHNA and CDR2 SNTAGT. The CDR3 is 14 residues long. The germline V and J ends were trimmed by 4 bases and 0 bases, with 6 bases remaining between them. The CDR3 DNA follows: TGTGCCAGCAGTGGGCTGGCGAACACCGGGGAGCTGTTTTTT. This sequence encodes CASSGLANTGELFF.

The chain's CDR3 is CASTGQGGSSYEQYF. Written as DNA, the CDR3 is TGTGCCAGCACTGGACAGGGGGGTAGCTCCTACGAGCAGTACTTC. The chain has TRBV6-5 and TRBJ2-7; 10 positions agree with TRBD1. V trimming: 7 bases; J trimming: 0 bases; junction bases outside the gene matches: 6. Germline lookup yields CDR1 MNHEY and CDR2 SVGAGI. The CDR3 consists of 15 residues.

This chain joins TRBV6-6 and TRBJ1-4; possible D gene TRBD1, 5 bases. Trimming left V 2 bases short and J 7 bases short, with 11 bases between. Germline V gene lookup returns CDR1 MNHNY and CDR2 SVGAGI (reference sequence). The CDR3 totals 14 residues. CDR3 bases: TGTGCCAGCAGTTACGGGCAGGGTCTTGAAAAACTGTTTTTT. Amino acids: CASSYGQGLEKLFF.